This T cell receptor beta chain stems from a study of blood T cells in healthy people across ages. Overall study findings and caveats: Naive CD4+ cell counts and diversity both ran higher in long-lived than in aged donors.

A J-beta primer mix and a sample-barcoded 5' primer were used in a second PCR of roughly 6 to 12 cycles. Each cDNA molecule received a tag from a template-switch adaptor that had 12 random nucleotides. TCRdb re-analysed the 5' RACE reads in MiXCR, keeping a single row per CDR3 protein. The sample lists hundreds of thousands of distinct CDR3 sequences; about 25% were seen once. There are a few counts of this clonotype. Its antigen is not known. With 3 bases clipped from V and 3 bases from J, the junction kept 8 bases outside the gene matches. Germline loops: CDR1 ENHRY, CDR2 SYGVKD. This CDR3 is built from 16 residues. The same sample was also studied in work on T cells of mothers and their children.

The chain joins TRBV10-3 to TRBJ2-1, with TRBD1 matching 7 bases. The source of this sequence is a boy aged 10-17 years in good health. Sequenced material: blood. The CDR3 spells CAISEGVGQVYNEQFF. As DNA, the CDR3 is TGTGCCATCAGTGAAGGCGTTGGACAGGTCTACAATGAGCAGTTCTTC.